This entry lists 12 T cell receptor beta chains sequenced from one sample in a study of blood T cell repertoires in COVID-19. Profiling relied on immunoSEQ multiplex PCR, and the TCRdb table lists in-frame clones only, not all of them. The profile covers approximately 91,000 clones, with about four fifths appearing a single time and approximately 25% taken by the ten largest. Sequencing was done on a sample of peripheral blood. These receptors all stem from a man in his 70s with acute or convalescent COVID-19.

The chain employs TRBV18 and TRBJ2-7; 8 bases align to TRBD2. Per germline, CDR1 KGHSH and CDR2 LQKENI. Losses at the gene ends were 3 bases for V and 6 bases for J; bases not matched to a gene: 4. CDR3 length: 13 residues. CDR3 coding DNA: TGTGCCAGCTCACCGGGACTAGACCGCGAGCAGTACTTC. Amino acid sequence: CASSPGLDREQYF.

The chain couples TRBV18 to TRBJ2-1; 8 nucleotides match TRBD1. The CDR3 totals 16 residues. The J segment lost 2 bases and the V segment lost 3 bases, leaving 6 bases of the junction unmatched. Germline V gene lookup returns CDR1 KGHSH and CDR2 LQKENI. The CDR3 is CASSPLDRGPYNEQFF. CDR3 sequence (DNA): TGTGCCAGCTCACCCCTTGACAGGGGACCCTACAATGAGCAGTTCTTC.

The chain uses TRBV3-1 (or the pseudogene TRBV3-2) and TRBJ1-6; D perhaps matches TRBD1 (5 bases). Germline CDR1 and CDR2: LGHDT and YNNKEL (reference sequence). This CDR3 contains 14 residues. Trimming pared 2 bases from V and 10 bases from J, leaving 12 bases between. The CDR3 loop is CASSQQPRGSPLHF. The CDR3 nucleotides are TGTGCCAGCAGCCAACAACCTAGGGGCTCACCCCTCCACTTT.

This sequence joins TRBV28 and TRBJ2-4; TRBD2 matches 9 bases. The germline V gene encodes CDR1 MDHEN and CDR2 SYDVKM. V shed 10 bases and J 0 bases; nucleotides not matched to a gene: 7. The CDR3 totals 15 residues. The CDR3: CATLAGQLAKNIQYF. The DNA for the CDR3 is TGTGCCACCCTAGCGGGACAATTAGCCAAAAACATTCAGTACTTC.

The CDR3 region has the DNA TGTGCCACCAGTGACCTCGGACACAATTCACCCCTCCACTTT. As protein: CATSDLGHNSPLHF. This chain links TRBV24-1 with TRBJ1-6; TRBD1 is a possible D gene (5 bases). This CDR3 is 14 amino acids long. Trimming shortened V by 4 bases and J by 7 bases, and 10 bases separated the two germline ends. In germline, CDR1 is KGHDR, CDR2 SFDVKD.

The chain employs TRBV27 and TRBJ1-5; perhaps TRBD1 as D (6 bases). The CDR3 extends over 16 amino acids. Germline assignment: CDR1 MNHEY and CDR2 SMNVEV (reference sequence). V gave up 3 bases and J gave up 0 bases, with 12 bases separating them. In DNA form, the CDR3 reads TGTGCCAGCAGTTTCCTCGCAGGGGATAGCAATCAGCCCCAGCATTTT. As protein: CASSFLAGDSNQPQHF.

The chain joins TRBV24-1 to TRBJ2-7; 9 bases agree with TRBD1. The V and J ends lost 3 bases and 5 bases, in that order; junction bases with no gene match: 10. From germline, CDR1 is KGHDR and CDR2 SFDVKD. This CDR3 comprises 16 residues. CDR3 sequence (DNA): TGTGCCACCAGTGATACCGGGACAGGGAGTGTCGACGAGCAGTACTTC. Its protein is CATSDTGTGSVDEQYF.

This chain joins TRBV19 and TRBJ1-2; D remains ambiguous. The CDR3 covers 14 residues. Trimming took 7 bases from V and 4 from J, leaving 16 bases between them. Germline V lookup: CDR1 LNHDA, CDR2 SQIVND (reference sequence). CDR3 protein: CASTKRVGSYGYTF. Written as DNA, the CDR3 is TGTGCCAGTACCAAGAGGGTAGGGAGCTATGGCTACACCTTC.

This clone was counted a few times. The chain carries TRBV18 and TRBJ1-5, with D possibly matching TRBD1 (6 bases). Germline V lookup: CDR1 KGHSH, CDR2 LQKENI. The V gene lost 3 bases and the J gene lost 2 bases, with 17 bases spanning the gap. This CDR3 comprises 17 residues. The CDR3 coding sequence is TGTGCCAGCTCACCTATTCATGGACAGTCGGGCAATCAGCCCCAGCATTTT. It specifies CASSPIHGQSGNQPQHF.

This sequence joins TRBV15 and TRBJ2-3; TRBD2 agrees at 13 bases. The trim removed 1 base at V and 3 bases at J, leaving 10 bases unmatched. The CDR3 covers 19 residues. CDR1 is LNHNV and CDR2 is YYDKDF in the germline V gene (reference sequence). In DNA, the CDR3 is TGTGCCACCAGCAGAGGGACTAGCGGGAGTAAGGGCCTAACAGATACGCAGTATTTT. Translation: CATSRGTSGSKGLTDTQYF. The variable domain in full, with the rest retrieved from reference TRBV15 and TRBJ2-3, is DAMVIQNPRYQVTQFGKPVTLSCSQTLNHNVMYWYQQKSSQAPKLLFHYYDKDFNNEADTPDNFQSRRPNTSFCFLDIRSPGLGDTAMYLCATSRGTSGSKGLTDTQYFGPGTRLTVL.

The V and J genes are TRBV7-9 and TRBJ1-1; TRBD1 aligns across 9 bases. Germline-derived CDR1 and CDR2 are SEHNR and FQNEAQ (reference sequence). V shed 7 bases and J 6 bases; nucleotides not matched to a gene: 9. This CDR3 has 14 amino acids. This chain's CDR3 is CASIWGQGNAEAFF. CDR3 sequence (DNA): TGTGCCAGCATTTGGGGACAGGGTAACGCTGAAGCTTTCTTT.

The J gene is TRBJ1-2, the V gene TRBV3-1 (or the pseudogene TRBV3-2); D ambiguous. The CDR3 has 16 residues. With 3 bases removed from V and 1 base from J, the gap between germline ends came to 15 bases. Germline loops: CDR1 LGHDT, CDR2 YNNKEL (reference sequence). The CDR3 is CASSHNRGRHNYGYTF. The CDR3 DNA sequence: TGTGCCAGCAGCCACAATCGGGGAAGACATAACTATGGCTACACCTTC.